This record covers a single T cell receptor (beta chain). This sample was taken from a study of OX40 agonist ivuxolimab in advanced cancers. The repertoire was sequenced with immunoSEQ multiplex PCR; TCRdb's copy has only in-frame clones and lacks some. The table records 55,000 to 85,000 clones, more than 85% of them present only once. This TCR came from an adult with an advanced solid tumor such as melanoma, head and neck, liver or kidney cancer. Sequenced material: CD4+ or CD8+ T cells sorted from blood, taken in a trial of the OX40 agonist ivuxolimab.

CDR3 amino acids: CASSYGFGGDPDTQYF. The CDR3 DNA reads as TGTGCCAGCAGTTATGGTTTTGGGGGGGACCCAGATACGCAGTATTTT. This chain joins TRBV6-6 and TRBJ2-3; 7 bases agree with TRBD2. Unmatched junction bases numbered 10, after V lost 3 bases and J lost 4 bases. The CDR3 sequence is 16 residues long. Germline CDR1 reads MNHNY; CDR2 reads SVGAGI (reference sequence).